This TCR beta chain was identified in a study of cytomegalovirus exposure and HLA in healthy donors. Study-level findings and limits: Further analysis, carried out later, found HLA-associated TCR beta chains more clonally expanded than equally common other chains. Presence/absence results assume similar sequencing depth per donor, which may not hold.

V lost 5 bases and J lost 3; bases outside the gene matches: 17. Germline assignment: CDR1 SGHRS and CDR2 YFSETQ. CDR3 length: 17 residues. The study ran its PCR with 60 Vbeta and 13 Jbeta primers. Assay: immunoSEQ multiplex PCR; the TCRdb copy retains only in-frame clones and omits some. The repertoire consists of about 140,000 clones, with 75% to 80% occurring once and the leading ten covering 2% to 3%. As regards this clone: What it binds is unknown.

The clonotype was recovered from a woman between 18 and 30 years old in good health and CMV-seropositive. This chain connects TRBV5-1 to TRBJ2-7, with 7 bases identical to TRBD1. The source material was PBMCs. CDR3 nucleotides: TGCGCCAGCAGACCAGACGACAGGGCCCTTTTCGACTACGAGCAGTACTTC. This gives the protein CASRPDDRALFDYEQYF.